The text below deals with one T cell receptor (beta chain). Its target is unknown. Germline V CDR1 and CDR2: MDHEN, SYDVKM. Trimming stripped 2 bases from V and 5 bases from J, with 8 bases between. This CDR3 has 13 residues. The data belong to a study of CD8 T cells in Susac syndrome. TCR beta sequencing was performed on blood CD8+ and CD4+ T cells. General study findings and limits: The study conceded that its TCR sequencing and HLA analysis involved relatively few individuals.

RNA, at about 0.5 to 1 ug, was reverse transcribed with random hexamers. TCRdb re-derived calls from the immunoSEQ multiplex PCR reads in MiXCR, one entry per CDR3 protein. Altogether around 140,000 distinct CDR3 sequences are present, roughly 94% being singletons, with the ten largest covering 0.065% to 0.1%. The rearrangement links TRBV28 to TRBJ2-3; D is unclear. The receptor was derived from a human donor in good health. The sequencing sample was made of CD4+ T cells from PBMCs. CDR3 amino acids: CASSLTLRDTQYF. The CDR3 DNA is TGTGCCAGCAGTTTAACGCTGCGAGATACGCAGTATTTT.